The sequence of this TCR beta chain was determined in a study of blood T cell repertoires in COVID-19. About the research overall: Sources were T cells, B-cell-depleted T cells, or PBMCs; the material itself was cDNA or gDNA.

Original analysis: Estimation of nucleated cell counts relied on the amplification of reference gene primers. Some clones are missing from TCRdb's copy, which holds only in-frame ones; the method was immunoSEQ multiplex PCR. The V and J calls and clone size were taken over from that table, and D and trimming were inferred from the DNA. The sample comprises some 290,000 clones, roughly 86% of which are singletons, and around 3.6% rests with the top ten. Germline values: CDR1 MNHNY, CDR2 SVGAGI (reference sequence). Trimming removed 6 bases at V and 12 bases at J, with 17 bases between. The CDR3 loop spans 12 amino acids. This clone has only one observation.

The receptor was isolated from a man between 18 and 29 years old with active or convalescent COVID-19. The chain uses TRBV6-6 and TRBJ1-2, with D possibly matching TRBD1 (5 bases). The sequencing sample was made of peripheral blood. The CDR3 is CASSSPAGVDTF. CDR3 sequence (DNA): TGTGCCAGCAGCTCGCCGGCGGGGGTCGACACCTTC.